Reported below is one T cell receptor beta chain. Per the germline V gene, CDR1 is SGHVS and CDR2 is FQNEAQ. V gave up 1 base and J gave up 5 bases, with 12 bases separating them. The CDR3 has 14 residues. A universal primer site arose from template switching, and cDNA bore unique molecular identifiers. TCRdb ran MiXCR on the 5' RACE reads and lists one entry per CDR3 protein. The sample holds about 220,000 distinct CDR3 sequences; under 10% are singletons and the top ten take about 2%. This specimen belongs to a study of identical twins. These data were also filed under a second study, of yellow fever vaccine responses in identical twins.

Material for sequencing was memory (CD45RO+) T cells sorted from blood. This TCR was recovered from a woman younger than 30 in good health. The chain is built from TRBV7-8 and TRBJ2-7, with D tentatively TRBD2 (5 bases). CDR3 sequence: CASSLVLVGDEQYF. Written as DNA, the CDR3 is TGTGCCAGCAGCTTAGTACTAGTCGGGGACGAGCAGTACTTC.